This T cell receptor beta chain is drawn from a study of T cells after yellow fever vaccination. Production of TCR cDNA was by 5'RACE template switching, which also added a universal primer site and UMIs. Each CDR3 protein is one row after TCRdb ran MiXCR on the 5' RACE reads. The sample lists roughly 330,000 distinct CDR3 sequences; approximately 4% were seen once. This clonotype was detected many times. Antigen specificity is unknown. Looked up from germline, CDR1 is SGHRS and CDR2 is YFSETQ. The V and J ends lost 4 bases and 5 bases respectively, with 18 bases between them. The CDR3 loop spans 16 amino acids. Study observations and caveats: Researchers noted that a small share of clonotypes showed up in both CD4 and CD8 compartments. Post-booster samples contained most primary-vaccination clones (more than 95% CD4, around 89% CD8).

The specimen was PBMCs, collected 5 days after the yellow fever booster vaccination. This chain links TRBV5-1 with TRBJ2-2; a weak D match, TRBD2 (6 bases). This TCR came from a man aged 18-30 years who received the YFV17D yellow fever vaccine. The CDR3 reads CASSGNSGMGTGELFF. The CDR3 DNA reads as TGCGCCAGCAGCGGAAATAGCGGTATGGGAACCGGGGAGCTGTTTTTT.